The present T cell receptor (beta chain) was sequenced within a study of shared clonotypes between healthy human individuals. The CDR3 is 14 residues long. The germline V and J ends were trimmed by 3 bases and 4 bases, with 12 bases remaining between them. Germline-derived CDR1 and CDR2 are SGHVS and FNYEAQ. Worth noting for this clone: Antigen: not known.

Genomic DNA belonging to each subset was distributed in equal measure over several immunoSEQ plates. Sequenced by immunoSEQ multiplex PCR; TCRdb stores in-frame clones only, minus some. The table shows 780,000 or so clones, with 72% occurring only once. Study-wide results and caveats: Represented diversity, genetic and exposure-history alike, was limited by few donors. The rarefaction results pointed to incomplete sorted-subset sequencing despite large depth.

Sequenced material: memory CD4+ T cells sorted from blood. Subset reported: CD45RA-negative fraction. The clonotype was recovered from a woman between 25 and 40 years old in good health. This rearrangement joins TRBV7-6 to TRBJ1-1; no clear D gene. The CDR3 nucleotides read TGTGCCAGCAGCTTGGAGTTTAAGGGCACTGAAGCTTTCTTT. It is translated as CASSLEFKGTEAFF.